This is a list of T cell receptor beta chains from one sample in a study of Ad26.COV2.S vaccination and SARS-CoV-2 variants. Only in-frame clones appear in the TCRdb table, and some are missing; sequencing was by immunoSEQ multiplex PCR. The sample carries hundreds of thousands of clones, 88% recorded once. The source was peripheral blood, collected in a trial of Ad26.COV2.S vaccine versus placebo. These receptors were obtained from a person aged 18-60 years who received the Ad26.COV2.S COVID-19 vaccine or a placebo. Both conserved end residues are part of each CDR3. The order of the fields is J gene, V gene, D gene, CDR3 length, CDR3 DNA, CDR3 protein. D genes are given only for firm matches.

j_gene: TRBJ2-1
v_gene: TRBV4-3
d_gene: TRBD2
len: 17
CDR3nt: TGCGCCAGCAGCCCAGTTCTTAGCGGACTAGCTTTTAATGAGCAGTTCTTC
CDR3aa: CASSPVLSGLAFNEQFF

j_gene: TRBJ2-3
v_gene: TRBV9
d_gene: NA
len: 15
CDR3nt: TGTGCCAGCAGCCCCACCGGGGGTGGAGGAGATACGCAGTATTTT
CDR3aa: CASSPTGGGGDTQYF

j_gene: TRBJ2-3
v_gene: TRBV7-3
d_gene: TRBD2
len: 15
CDR3nt: TGTGCCAGCAGCTCCGCTAGCGGGAACACAGATACGCAGTATTTT
CDR3aa: CASSSASGNTDTQYF

j_gene: TRBJ2-7
v_gene: TRBV2
d_gene: NA
len: 14
CDR3nt: TGTGCCAGCAGTGTTGGCCGTGGGGTTTACGAGCAGTACTTC
CDR3aa: CASSVGRGVYEQYF

j_gene: TRBJ1-4
v_gene: TRBV19
d_gene: TRBD1
len: 15
CDR3nt: TGTGCCAGTAGGGCCAGGGGGCTAGCTAATGAAAAACTGTTTTTT
CDR3aa: CASRARGLANEKLFF

j_gene: TRBJ1-5
v_gene: TRBV5-5
d_gene: NA
len: 16
CDR3nt: TGTGCCAGCAGCTTGGCTTCCACAGGGTTCAATCAGCCCCAGCATTTT
CDR3aa: CASSLASTGFNQPQHF

j_gene: TRBJ2-1
v_gene: TRBV9
d_gene: NA
len: 13
CDR3nt: TGTGCCAGCAGCTCTACTATCTACAATGAGCAGTTCTTC
CDR3aa: CASSSTIYNEQFF

j_gene: TRBJ1-2
v_gene: TRBV4-2
d_gene: TRBD1
len: 14
CDR3nt: TGTGCCAGCAGCCGCGGACAGGCCTACTATGGCTACACCTTC
CDR3aa: CASSRGQAYYGYTF

j_gene: TRBJ1-5
v_gene: TRBV27
d_gene: TRBD1
len: 14
CDR3nt: TGTGCCAGCAACCCCGGGACAGGGAATCAGCCCCAGCATTTT
CDR3aa: CASNPGTGNQPQHF

j_gene: TRBJ2-1
v_gene: TRBV7-2
d_gene: NA
len: 14
CDR3nt: TGTGCCAGCAGGGTAGGGGCGGGGAACAATGAGCAGTTCTTC
CDR3aa: CASRVGAGNNEQFF

j_gene: TRBJ2-1
v_gene: TRBV7-2
d_gene: NA
len: 19
CDR3nt: TGTGCCAGCAGCTCTAGAGGAGGTGGGTCCGCGAGCTCCTACAATGAGCAGTTCTTC
CDR3aa: CASSSRGGGSASSYNEQFF

j_gene: TRBJ2-7
v_gene: TRBV7-2
d_gene: NA
len: 14
CDR3nt: TGTGCCAGCAGCTTAGGCGGCGGTTACTACGAGCAGTACTTC
CDR3aa: CASSLGGGYYEQYF

j_gene: TRBJ2-7
v_gene: TRBV11-2
d_gene: TRBD1
len: 13
CDR3nt: TGTGCCACACCGGGACAGGGGTCCCACGAGCAGTACTTC
CDR3aa: CATPGQGSHEQYF

j_gene: TRBJ2-2
v_gene: TRBV27
d_gene: NA
len: 12
CDR3nt: TGTGCCAGCAGTACCTTGGTCGGGGAGCTGTTTTTT
CDR3aa: CASSTLVGELFF

j_gene: TRBJ1-5
v_gene: TRBV28
d_gene: TRBD1
len: 13
CDR3nt: TGTGCCACCCTGACAGGGGGCTACCAGCCCCAGCATTTT
CDR3aa: CATLTGGYQPQHF

j_gene: TRBJ2-2
v_gene: TRBV4-3
d_gene: TRBD2
len: 15
CDR3nt: TGCGCCAGCAGCCAAGAGGGGGGGAGGACCGGGGAGCTGTTTTTT
CDR3aa: CASSQEGGRTGELFF

j_gene: TRBJ1-5
v_gene: TRBV20-1
d_gene: NA
len: 13
CDR3nt: TGCAGTGCTAGTTGGGGCAGGGATCAGCCCCAGCATTTT
CDR3aa: CSASWGRDQPQHF

j_gene: TRBJ1-4
v_gene: TRBV6-5
d_gene: NA
len: 14
CDR3nt: TGTGCCAGCAGGGGCGGGGCCCGAAATGAAAAACTGTTTTTT
CDR3aa: CASRGGARNEKLFF

j_gene: TRBJ1-4
v_gene: TRBV9
d_gene: NA
len: 14
CDR3nt: TGTGCCAGCAGCCCCTCCCCAACTAATGAAAAACTGTTTTTT
CDR3aa: CASSPSPTNEKLFF

j_gene: TRBJ1-1
v_gene: TRBV7-9
d_gene: NA
len: 14
CDR3nt: TGTGCCAGCAGCCAGAACCGACAGAACACTGAAGCTTTCTTT
CDR3aa: CASSQNRQNTEAFF

j_gene: TRBJ2-1
v_gene: TRBV18
d_gene: TRBD2
len: 19
CDR3nt: TGTGCCAGCTCACCTCTATGGACTAGCGGGAGGGTCGCCTACAATGAGCAGTTCTTC
CDR3aa: CASSPLWTSGRVAYNEQFF

j_gene: TRBJ2-6
v_gene: TRBV27
d_gene: TRBD1
len: 20
CDR3nt: TGTGCCAGCAGTTTTGGATGGGGACAGGGGCCCTCCTCTGGGGCCAACGTCCTGACTTTC
CDR3aa: CASSFGWGQGPSSGANVLTF

j_gene: TRBJ2-7
v_gene: TRBV6-6
d_gene: NA
len: 14
CDR3nt: TGTGCCAGCAGCCAAACCCTGAGCTCCTACGAGCAGTACTTC
CDR3aa: CASSQTLSSYEQYF

j_gene: TRBJ1-2
v_gene: TRBV19
d_gene: NA
len: 13
CDR3nt: TGTGCCAGTAGCCCCAGGGACTACTATGGCTACACCTTC
CDR3aa: CASSPRDYYGYTF

j_gene: TRBJ2-4
v_gene: TRBV7-9
d_gene: NA
len: 12
CDR3nt: TGTGCCAGCAGCTTAGGGACGGGGGATCAGTACTTC
CDR3aa: CASSLGTGDQYF

j_gene: TRBJ2-5
v_gene: TRBV9
d_gene: NA
len: 14
CDR3nt: TGTGCCAGCAGCGCCCTGACTAGCCAAGAGACCCAGTACTTC
CDR3aa: CASSALTSQETQYF

j_gene: TRBJ2-3
v_gene: TRBV6-2/TRBV6-3
d_gene: NA
len: 11
CDR3nt: TGTGCCAGCAGTTTTAGTGATACGCAGTATTTT
CDR3aa: CASSFSDTQYF

j_gene: TRBJ1-1
v_gene: TRBV20-1
d_gene: NA
len: 11
CDR3nt: TGCAGTGCTAGTAGTATCTCTGAAGCTTTCTTT
CDR3aa: CSASSISEAFF

j_gene: TRBJ2-7
v_gene: TRBV6-5
d_gene: NA
len: 13
CDR3nt: TGTGCCAGCCGGGACACCAACTCCTACGAGCAGTACTTC
CDR3aa: CASRDTNSYEQYF

j_gene: TRBJ2-7
v_gene: TRBV5-1
d_gene: TRBD2
len: 17
CDR3nt: TGCGCCAGCAGCTTGGCCGGGCGGGGGGCACCAATCTACGAGCAGTACTTC
CDR3aa: CASSLAGRGAPIYEQYF